This is a list of T cell receptor beta chains from one sample in a study of metastatic and nonmetastatic thyroid tumors. TCRdb used MiXCR to call clones anew from the PCR reads. The table has about 17,000 clones, less than 30% seen once. Sequencing was done on a sample of tumor tissue. The origin of the receptors is a female donor with papillary thyroid cancer or a benign thyroid nodule (not recorded which). Some clones in this sample may be carry-over from other donors' samples. Each CDR3 is given with its conserved first and last residue. The D gene is left open where the match is weak. Rows may omit the clone size; those that give it use once, few, many or a size class.

CDR3aa	CDR3nt	abundance	d_gene	v_gene	j_gene
CAISLSATQLMNTEAFF	TGTGCCATCAGTTTATCCGCGACCCAATTAATGAACACTGAAGCTTTCTTT	few	NA	TRBV28	TRBJ1-1
CASSQAGTGGWDTQYF	TGCGCCAGCAGCCAAGCCGGGACAGGGGGCTGGGATACGCAGTATTTT	many	TRBD1	TRBV4-1	TRBJ2-3
CASSFRTSGRANTGELFF	TGCGCCAGCAGCTTCCGGACTAGCGGGAGGGCCAACACCGGGGAGCTGTTTTTT	NA	TRBD2	TRBV5-1	TRBJ2-2
CASSLSGGPTGELFF	TGTGCCAGCAGTTTATCAGGGGGTCCTACCGGGGAGCTGTTTTTT	NA	TRBD1	TRBV12-3/TRBV12-4	TRBJ2-2
CASSLAGTSGSPDTQYF	TGTGCCAGCAGCTTAGCTGGGACTAGCGGGAGCCCAGATACGCAGTATTTT	many	TRBD2	TRBV7-2	TRBJ2-3
CSARDRDVYNEQFF	TGCAGTGCTAGAGATCGGGACGTGTACAATGAGCAGTTCTTC	many	NA	TRBV20-1	TRBJ2-1
CASSTFVGGGNEQFF	TGTGCCAGCAGCACCTTCGTCGGGGGGGGCAATGAGCAGTTCTTC	many	TRBD2	TRBV5-8	TRBJ2-1
CASSITGTSGSDEQFF	TGTGCCAGTAGTATTACCGGGACTAGCGGGAGCGATGAGCAGTTCTTC	NA	TRBD2	TRBV19	TRBJ2-1
CASSFSGSADTQYF	TGCGCCAGCAGCTTTAGCGGGAGTGCAGATACGCAGTATTTT	NA	TRBD2	TRBV5-1	TRBJ2-3
CASSQDWGVNEKLFF	TGTGCCAGCAGCCAAGACTGGGGAGTCAATGAAAAACTGTTTTTT	many	NA	TRBV3-1	TRBJ1-4
CASSFQGTALYEQYF	TGCGCCAGCAGCTTCCAAGGGACAGCCCTCTACGAGCAGTACTTC	NA	TRBD1	TRBV5-1	TRBJ2-7
CATTSADFGLAGTYEQYF	TGTGCCACCACTTCTGCCGACTTTGGACTAGCAGGTACCTACGAGCAGTACTTC	many	TRBD2	TRBV7-8	TRBJ2-7
CAWQPKYSYNSPLHF	TGTGCCTGGCAGCCGAAGTACTCCTATAATTCACCCCTCCACTTT	many	NA	TRBV30	TRBJ1-6
CSARGANYGYTF	TGCAGTGCTAGAGGGGCGAACTATGGCTACACCTTC	NA	NA	TRBV20-1	TRBJ1-2
CASSPLSTPDTQYF	TGTGCCAGCTCACCACTTTCTACCCCAGATACGCAGTATTTT	NA	NA	TRBV18	TRBJ2-3
CASSETRVGQPQHF	TGTGCCAGCAGTGAAACCCGGGTCGGTCAGCCCCAGCATTTT	few	NA	TRBV6-1	TRBJ1-5
CASHVTGQGASYEQYF	TGTGCCAGCCACGTGACGGGACAGGGTGCCTCCTACGAGCAGTACTTC	few	TRBD1	TRBV28	TRBJ2-7
CASSYNPNTEAFF	TGTGCCAGCAGTTACAACCCGAACACTGAAGCTTTCTTT	medium-sized	NA	TRBV6-5	TRBJ1-1
CASSVYRGSNQPQHF	TGTGCCAGCAGTGTCTACAGGGGGTCGAATCAGCCCCAGCATTTT	NA	TRBD1	TRBV2	TRBJ1-5
CASSERRDSGTYSNQPQHF	TGTGCCAGCAGTGAGCGCCGGGACTCCGGGACATATAGCAATCAGCCACAGCATTTT	NA	NA	TRBV28	TRBJ1-5
CASSLGIAGDTGELFF	TGTGCCAGCAGCTTGGGGATAGCGGGAGACACCGGGGAGCTGTTTTTT	NA	TRBD2	TRBV12-3/TRBV12-4	TRBJ2-2
CASSPSKGTPGEQYF	TGTGCCAGCAGCCCCTCGAAGGGAACTCCTGGCGAGCAGTACTTC	medium-sized	NA	TRBV7-2	TRBJ2-7
CASSRSRPGCGTDTQYF	TGTGCCAGCAGTCGGTCCAGACCAGGGTGTGGCACAGATACGCAGTATTTT	many	NA	TRBV6-7	TRBJ2-3
CASTPTSGRQTQYF	TGTGCCAGCACCCCGACTAGCGGGAGACAGACCCAGTACTTC	few	TRBD2	TRBV6-1	TRBJ2-5